Each of the 7 T cell receptor beta chains below was sequenced from the same sample in a study of T cells in tuberculosis. Here immunoSEQ multiplex PCR was the method, and the copy in TCRdb shows in-frame clones only, minus some. The sample lists 9,500 to 13,000 clones; just under 95% were seen once. What was sequenced was PBMCs. These receptors originate from an adult with tuberculosis.

This chain connects TRBV2 to TRBJ1-5; no reliable D call. The V and J ends lost 0 bases and 5 bases respectively, with 14 bases between them. The CDR3 has 16 residues. Germline loops: CDR1 SNHLY, CDR2 FYNNEI. DNA of the CDR3: TGTGCCAGCAGTGAAGCGCTTGACTCGTCGGATCAGCCCCAGCATTTT. This gives the protein CASSEALDSSDQPQHF.

This chain links TRBV6-1 with TRBJ2-2; 10 bases are shared with TRBD2. From germline, CDR1 is MNHNS and CDR2 SASEGT. The CDR3 is 15 amino acids. V lost 7 bases to trimming and J lost 6 bases; unmatched junction nucleotides: 8. The CDR3 nucleotides are TGTGCCAGCACCGGACAGCGGGGGGGCTCCGGGGAGCTGTTTTTT. Amino acids: CASTGQRGGSGELFF.

The chain combines TRBV29-1 with TRBJ2-5; D perhaps matches TRBD1 (5 bases). The germline gives CDR1 SQVTM, CDR2 ANQGSEA. The CDR3 is made up of 15 amino acids. The V end lost 6 bases, the J end lost 1 base, and 18 bases lay between the germline ends. This CDR3 is CSVWYLGQSQETQYF. In nucleotides, the CDR3 is TGCAGCGTCTGGTATTTGGGGCAAAGCCAAGAGACCCAGTACTTC.

V usage is TRBV5-1 and J usage is TRBJ2-1; the match to TRBD2 covers 11 bases. The CDR3 sequence is 14 residues long. Germline V CDR1 and CDR2: SGHRS, YFSETQ. V dropped 5 bases and J dropped 7; count of bases not matched to a gene: 5. The CDR3 loop reads CASRGRTSGNEQFF. CDR3 sequence (DNA): TGCGCCAGCAGGGGGCGGACTAGCGGGAATGAGCAGTTCTTC.

This clone was detected once. J is TRBJ1-2 and V is TRBV10-3; the D gene is possibly TRBD1 (5 bases). The CDR3 is 13 residues long. The germline CDR1 and CDR2 sequences are ENHRY and SYGVKD. Trimming removed 11 bases at V and 1 base at J, with 14 bases between. The DNA of the CDR3 is TGTGCCCTTCGGGGGGATATTAACTATGGCTACACCTTC. Translated: CALRGDINYGYTF.

The chain is built from TRBV7-3 and TRBJ2-7; tentative D call: TRBD2 (6 bases). V gave up 1 base and J gave up 7 bases, with 17 bases separating them. The CDR3 extends over 15 amino acids. Per the germline V gene, CDR1 is SGHTA and CDR2 is FQGTGA. The CDR3 nucleotides are TGTGCCAGCAGCTTAAGGGGGACTCCTTCGGAGGAGCAGTACTTC. Its protein product is CASSLRGTPSEEQYF.

This chain uses TRBV6-5 with TRBJ1-1; D gene unclear. This CDR3 is 14 amino acids long. Germline V gene data show CDR1 as MNHEY and CDR2 as SVGAGI. The V end lost 2 bases, the J end lost 5 bases, and 12 bases lay between the germline ends. The CDR3 is CASSYTGIQTEAFF. CDR3 coding DNA: TGTGCCAGCAGTTACACCGGGATTCAAACTGAAGCTTTCTTT.